The 25 T cell receptor beta chains below all came from one sample that was sequenced in a study of T cell responses to AZD1222 COVID-19 vaccine. TCRdb keeps only in-frame clones here, not all; method: immunoSEQ multiplex PCR. The sample lists about 110,000 clones, about 85% occurring once. The sequencing here drew on peripheral blood, taken on day 0 of AZD1222 vaccination. The receptors come from an adult in good health.

The chain recombines TRBV5-1 with TRBJ2-7; D might be TRBD1 (6 bases). The CDR3 runs 14 residues. Germline V gene sequence: CDR1 SGHRS, CDR2 YFSETQ. Trimming shortened V by 4 bases and J by 4 bases, and 15 bases separated the two germline ends. CDR3 protein: CASSVDSLTYEQYF. The CDR3 DNA is TGCGCCAGCAGCGTGGACAGTCTAACTTACGAGCAGTACTTC.

This chain links TRBV7-8 with TRBJ1-2, with 7 bases that match TRBD1. Trimming took 4 bases from V and 4 from J; bases not matched to a gene: 12. The CDR3 totals 16 residues. CDR1 is SGHVS and CDR2 is FQNEAQ in the germline V gene. Written as DNA, the CDR3 is TGTGCCAGCAGCTCAGGATTAGACAGGGCGCGCTATGGCTACACCTTC. Translation gives CASSSGLDRARYGYTF.

This rearrangement joins TRBV30 to TRBJ1-5; perhaps TRBD1 as D (5 bases). Trimming cost V 3 bases and J 1 base, with 7 bases left between them. The germline gives CDR1 GTSNPN, CDR2 SVGIG (reference sequence). The CDR3 covers 13 residues. The CDR3, as DNA: TGTGCCTGGAGCAGACAGAGCAATCAGCCCCAGCATTTT. Translation gives CAWSRQSNQPQHF. Looking up the rest from reference TRBV30 and TRBJ1-5 gives the full variable domain: SQTIHQWPATLVQPVGSPLSLECTVEGTSNPNLYWYRQAAGRGLQLLFYSVGIGQISSEVPQNLSASRPQDRQFILSSKKLLLSDSGFYLCAWSRQSNQPQHFGDGTRLSIL.

This chain links TRBV10-1 with TRBJ2-1, with unresolved D. CDR3 length: 16 amino acids. CDR1 WNHNN and CDR2 SYGVQD come from the germline V gene (reference sequence). V was cut by 0 bases and J by 3 bases, with 12 bases left in between. CDR3 sequence reads: CASSESGFTSYNEQFF. The CDR3 DNA sequence: TGCGCCAGCAGTGAGTCAGGCTTTACAAGCTACAATGAGCAGTTCTTC.

The CDR3 sequence is CASSERTHNYGYTF. As DNA, the CDR3 is TGTGCCAGCAGTGAACGAACCCATAACTATGGCTACACCTTC. The V and J genes are TRBV6-1 and TRBJ1-2, with D uncertain. This CDR3 is 14 amino acids long. Germline assignment: CDR1 MNHNS and CDR2 SASEGT. V was clipped by 2 bases and J by 1 base, with 8 bases between them.

V gene TRBV4-2 combines with J gene TRBJ2-2; 7 nucleotides agree with TRBD1. This CDR3 is 15 amino acids long. The germline CDR1 and CDR2 sequences are LGHNA and YNFKEQ. After removal of 1 base from V and 7 bases from J, the junction contained 6 bases not matched to a gene. Here the CDR3 reads CASSQGQGRSGELFF. The DNA of the CDR3 is TGTGCCAGCAGCCAAGGACAGGGAAGGAGCGGGGAGCTGTTTTTT.

The chain joins TRBV10-1 to TRBJ1-2, with 7 bases that match TRBD1. Germline CDR1 and CDR2: WNHNN and SYGVQD (reference sequence). V trimming: 9 bases; J trimming: 0 bases; junction bases outside the gene matches: 13. The CDR3 is made up of 16 amino acids. CDR3 in DNA: TGCGCCAGTCAAACCTTGCAGGGGGATCCTAACTATGGCTACACCTTC. Its protein is CASQTLQGDPNYGYTF.

This chain links TRBV19 with TRBJ1-5; D may be TRBD1 (6 bases). There are 15 residues in the CDR3. V gave up 5 bases and J gave up 0 bases, with 11 bases separating them. Germline CDR1 is LNHDA and CDR2 is SQIVND (reference sequence). Here the CDR3 DNA reads TGTGCCAGTAGTCTCAGAGGGGGTAGCAATCAGCCCCAGCATTTT. It yields the protein CASSLRGGSNQPQHF.

The gene calls are TRBV2 and TRBJ1-5, with no clear D. V dropped 3 bases and J dropped 5 bases, with 8 bases sitting between them. CDR3 length: 13 amino acids. Per the germline V gene, CDR1 is SNHLY and CDR2 is FYNNEI. Written as DNA, the CDR3 is TGTGCCAGCAGTGATCATATGGATCAGCCCCAGCATTTT. It is translated as CASSDHMDQPQHF.

The rearrangement uses TRBV18 and TRBJ1-6; 11 nucleotides match TRBD1. With V trimmed by 2 bases and J by 6 bases, 0 bases remained unmatched. Looked up from germline, CDR1 is KGHSH and CDR2 is LQKENI. The CDR3 sequence is 15 residues long. The CDR3 sequence is CASSPGTGGNSPLHF. CDR3 DNA sequence: TGTGCCAGCTCACCAGGGACAGGGGGTAATTCACCCCTCCACTTT.

V and J are TRBV4-1 and TRBJ2-2; D not resolved. Between the trimmed V and J ends, which lost 0 bases and 0 bases, there was a span of 11 bases. This CDR3 has 17 amino acids. The germline CDR1 and CDR2 sequences are MGHRA and YSYEKL. CDR3 bases: TGCGCCAGCAGCCAAGATCCGGGTCGGACGAACACCGGGGAGCTGTTTTTT. It translates to CASSQDPGRTNTGELFF.

The chain combines TRBV3-1 (or the pseudogene TRBV3-2) with TRBJ1-3; D call uncertain. Germline CDR1 is LGHDT and CDR2 is YNNKEL (reference sequence). V shed 4 bases and J shed 0 bases, with 10 bases lying between them. The CDR3 sequence is 15 residues long. The CDR3 sequence: CASSLGSRSGNTIYF. CDR3 bases: TGTGCCAGCAGCCTCGGCAGCCGCTCTGGAAACACCATATATTTT.

The chain uses TRBV7-2 and TRBJ1-1, with D perhaps TRBD1 (6 bases). V was shortened by 1 base and J by 1 base, with 10 bases between the two germline ends. Germline loops: CDR1 SGHTA, CDR2 FQGNSA. The CDR3 runs to 15 residues. CDR3 sequence: CASSLDRQANTEAFF. The CDR3 DNA sequence: TGTGCCAGCAGCTTAGACCGACAGGCGAACACTGAAGCTTTCTTT.

V is TRBV5-1 and J is TRBJ2-7, with 7 bases lining up with TRBD1. This CDR3 has 14 amino acids. Germline lookup yields CDR1 SGHRS and CDR2 YFSETQ. J lost 4 bases, V lost 4 bases, and 8 bases had no gene match. The CDR3 protein is CASSPGTVLYEQYF. In DNA form, the CDR3 reads TGCGCCAGCAGCCCTGGGACAGTACTATACGAGCAGTACTTC.

The J gene is TRBJ1-1, the V gene TRBV9, with D unclear. There are 12 residues in the CDR3. Germline-derived CDR1 and CDR2 are SGDLS and YYNGEE. The V gene lost 4 bases and the J gene lost 6 bases, with 10 bases spanning the gap. The CDR3 sequence: CASSPKKAEAFF. DNA for the CDR3: TGTGCCAGCAGCCCAAAAAAGGCTGAAGCTTTCTTT.

The chain has TRBV7-9 and TRBJ2-7; D ambiguous. V shed 3 bases and J shed 0 bases, with 15 bases lying between them. CDR1 is SEHNR and CDR2 is FQNEAQ in the germline V gene (reference sequence). CDR3 length equals 16 residues. CDR3 sequence (DNA): TGTGCCAGCAGCTTTACCCCAGGCGGCAGCTCCTACGAGCAGTACTTC. It specifies CASSFTPGGSSYEQYF.

The rearrangement links TRBV14 to TRBJ2-2; D gene uncertain. The CDR3 is 12 amino acids. Germline V gene sequence: CDR1 SGHDN, CDR2 FVKESK. V dropped 4 bases and J dropped 2 bases, with 2 bases sitting between them. CDR3 residues: CASSPNTGELFF. DNA for the CDR3: TGTGCCAGCAGCCCTAACACCGGGGAGCTGTTTTTT. Filled out from reference TRBV14 and TRBJ2-2, the complete variable domain reads EAGVTQFPSHSVIEKGQTVTLRCDPISGHDNLYWYRRVMGKEIKFLLHFVKESKQDESGMPNNRFLAERTGGTYSTLKVQPAELEDSGVYFCASSPNTGELFFGEGSRLTVL.

This chain links TRBV5-1 with TRBJ1-2; 7 bases agree with TRBD1. V was clipped by 0 bases and J by 6 bases; unmatched bases: 5. In germline, CDR1 is SGHRS, CDR2 YFSETQ. The CDR3 is 14 amino acids. The CDR3 nucleotides read TGCGCCAGCAGCTTGGGAGGGGGCGCCGATGGCTACACCTTC. The encoded protein is CASSLGGGADGYTF.

The rearrangement joins TRBV7-9 to TRBJ2-1, with D unresolved. CDR1 and CDR2 (germline): SEHNR, FQNEAQ (reference sequence). Deletions cut 5 bases from V and 4 bases from J, with 3 bases between. The CDR3 spans 11 residues. The CDR3 loop is CASSPYNEQFF. The CDR3 region has the DNA TGTGCCAGCAGCCCGTACAATGAGCAGTTCTTC. Full variable domain (remainder filled in from reference TRBV7-9 and TRBJ2-1): DTGVSQNPRHKITKRGQNVTFRCDPISEHNRLYWYRQTLGQGPEFLTYFQNEAQLEKSRLLSDRFSAERPKGSFSTLEIQRTEQGDSAMYLCASSPYNEQFFGPGTRLTVL.

The genes are TRBV5-4 and TRBJ2-2; 9 bases align to TRBD1. Looked up from germline, CDR1 is SGHNT and CDR2 is YYREEE (reference sequence). The junction had 7 bases not matched to a gene; V was cut back by 0 bases and J by 7 bases. The CDR3 consists of 16 residues. CDR3 in DNA: TGTGCCAGCAGCTTGGTTGGGACAGGGATGGACGGGGAGCTGTTTTTT. As protein: CASSLVGTGMDGELFF. The variable domain in full, with the rest retrieved from reference TRBV5-4 and TRBJ2-2, is ETGVTQSPTHLIKTRGQQVTLRCSSQSGHNTVSWYQQALGQGPQFIFQYYREEENGRGNFPPRFSGLQFPNYSSELNVNALELDDSALYLCASSLVGTGMDGELFFGEGSRLTVL.

V and J are TRBV4-1 and TRBJ1-6; tentatively, D is TRBD1 (5 bases). Looked up from germline, CDR1 is MGHRA and CDR2 is YSYEKL. V was shortened by 0 bases and J by 5 bases, with 8 bases between the two germline ends. The CDR3 sequence is 15 residues long. The CDR3 spells CASSQEGRDNSPLHF. CDR3 nucleotides: TGCGCCAGCAGCCAAGAGGGCAGGGATAATTCACCCCTCCACTTT.

This clone appeared a single time. J is TRBJ1-3 and V is TRBV6-5; D is unresolved. This CDR3 is 16 amino acids long. Per germline, CDR1 MNHEY and CDR2 SVGAGI. V was pared by 2 bases and J by 0 bases, with 11 bases between. Here the CDR3 reads CASSYRTQSSGNTIYF. The DNA for the CDR3 is TGTGCCAGCAGTTACCGTACTCAGAGCTCTGGAAACACCATATATTTT.

This sequence joins TRBV7-2 and TRBJ1-2; 7 nucleotides line up with TRBD1. This CDR3 region has 12 residues. V was clipped by 4 bases and J by 5 bases; unmatched bases: 1. In germline, CDR1 is SGHTA, CDR2 FQGNSA. In DNA form, the CDR3 reads TGTGCCAGCAGCTCGACAGGGTATGGCTACACCTTC. Protein sequence: CASSSTGYGYTF.

This rearrangement joins TRBV18 to TRBJ1-6; D remains unclear. V was trimmed by 2 bases and J by 5 bases, leaving 10 bases between them. The CDR3 has 15 residues. Germline V lookup: CDR1 KGHSH, CDR2 LQKENI. CDR3 sequence (DNA): TGTGCCAGCTCACCAATCGTTTCCGATAATTCACCCCTCCACTTT. It encodes CASSPIVSDNSPLHF.

The V call is TRBV5-6, the J call TRBJ2-3; 9 positions agree with TRBD1. There are 15 residues in the CDR3. V lost 4 bases and J lost 0; bases outside the gene matches: 3. Germline CDR1 and CDR2: SGHDT and YYEEEE. The CDR3 DNA follows: TGTGCCAGCAGCGCCGGGACAGGGAGCACAGATACGCAGTATTTT. Amino acid sequence: CASSAGTGSTDTQYF.